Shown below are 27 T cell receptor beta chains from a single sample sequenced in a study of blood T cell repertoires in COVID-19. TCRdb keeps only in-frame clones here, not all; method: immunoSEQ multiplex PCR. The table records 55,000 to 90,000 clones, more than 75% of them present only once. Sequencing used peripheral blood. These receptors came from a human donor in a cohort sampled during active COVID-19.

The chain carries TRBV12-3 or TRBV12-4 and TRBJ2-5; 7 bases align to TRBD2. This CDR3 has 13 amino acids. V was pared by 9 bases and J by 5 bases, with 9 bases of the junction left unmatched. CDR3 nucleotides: TGTGCCAGTAGGGACTACAGTTACGAGACCCAGTACTTC. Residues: CASRDYSYETQYF.

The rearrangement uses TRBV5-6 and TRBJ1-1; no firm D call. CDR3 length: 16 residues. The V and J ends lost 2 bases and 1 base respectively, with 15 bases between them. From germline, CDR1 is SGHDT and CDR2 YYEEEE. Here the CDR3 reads CASSFLNFRRNTEAFF. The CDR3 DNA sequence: TGTGCCAGCAGCTTTTTGAATTTTAGAAGGAACACTGAAGCTTTCTTT.

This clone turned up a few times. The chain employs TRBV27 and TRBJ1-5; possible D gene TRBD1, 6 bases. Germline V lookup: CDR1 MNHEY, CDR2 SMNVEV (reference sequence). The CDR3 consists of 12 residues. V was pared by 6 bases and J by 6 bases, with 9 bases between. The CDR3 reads CASSEQGQPQHF. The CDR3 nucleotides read TGTGCCAGCAGCGAACAGGGTCAGCCCCAGCATTTT.

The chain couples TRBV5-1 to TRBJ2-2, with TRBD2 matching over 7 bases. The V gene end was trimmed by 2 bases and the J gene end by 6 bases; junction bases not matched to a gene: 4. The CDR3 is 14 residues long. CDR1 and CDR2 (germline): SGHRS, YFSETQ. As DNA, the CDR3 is TGCGCCAGCAGCTTTGCGGGGGATGCCGGGGAGCTGTTTTTT. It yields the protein CASSFAGDAGELFF.

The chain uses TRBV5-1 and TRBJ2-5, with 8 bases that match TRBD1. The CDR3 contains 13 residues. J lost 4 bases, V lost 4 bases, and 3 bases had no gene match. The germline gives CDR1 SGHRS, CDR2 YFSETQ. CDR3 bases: TGCGCCAGCAGCCCCGGGACAGGAGAGACCCAGTACTTC. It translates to CASSPGTGETQYF.

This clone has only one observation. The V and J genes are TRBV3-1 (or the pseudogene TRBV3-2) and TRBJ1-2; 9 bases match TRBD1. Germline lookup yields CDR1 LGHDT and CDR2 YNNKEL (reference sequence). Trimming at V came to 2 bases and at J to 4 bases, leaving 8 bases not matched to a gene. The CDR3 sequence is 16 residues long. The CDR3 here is CASSQLDRGSAYGYTF. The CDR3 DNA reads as TGTGCCAGCAGCCAACTTGACAGGGGGTCCGCCTATGGCTACACCTTC.

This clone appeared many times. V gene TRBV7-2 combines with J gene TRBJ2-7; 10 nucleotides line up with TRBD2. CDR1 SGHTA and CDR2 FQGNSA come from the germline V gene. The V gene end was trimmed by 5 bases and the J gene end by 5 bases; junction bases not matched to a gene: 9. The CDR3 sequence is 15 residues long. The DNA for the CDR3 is TGTGCCAGCAGCGGAAGGGGGACTAGCGAAAACGAGCAGTACGTC. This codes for CASSGRGTSENEQYV.

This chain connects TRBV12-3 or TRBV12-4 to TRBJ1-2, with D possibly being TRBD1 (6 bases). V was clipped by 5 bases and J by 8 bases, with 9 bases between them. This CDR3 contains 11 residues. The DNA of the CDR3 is TGTGCCAGCAGTCTCCAGGGGGGCTACACCTTC. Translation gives CASSLQGGYTF.

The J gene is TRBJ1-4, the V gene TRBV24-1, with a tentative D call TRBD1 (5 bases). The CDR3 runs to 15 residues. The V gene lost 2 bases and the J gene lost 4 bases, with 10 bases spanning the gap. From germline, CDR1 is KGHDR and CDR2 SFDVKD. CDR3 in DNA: TGTGCCACCAGTGATTCAGGGTCGGGTAATGAAAAACTGTTTTTT. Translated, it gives CATSDSGSGNEKLFF.

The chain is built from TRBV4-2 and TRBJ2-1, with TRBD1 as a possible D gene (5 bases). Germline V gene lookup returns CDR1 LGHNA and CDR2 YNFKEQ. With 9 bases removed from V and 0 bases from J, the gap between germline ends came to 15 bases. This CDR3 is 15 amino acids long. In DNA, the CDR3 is TGTGCCAGTCGCCCCACGACAGTCTCCTACAATGAGCAGTTCTTC. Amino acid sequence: CASRPTTVSYNEQFF.

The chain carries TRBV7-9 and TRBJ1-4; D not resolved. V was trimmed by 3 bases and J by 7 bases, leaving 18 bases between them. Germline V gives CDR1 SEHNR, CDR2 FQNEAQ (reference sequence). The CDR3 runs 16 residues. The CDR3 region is CASSFLATTLGEKLFF. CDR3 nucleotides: TGTGCCAGCAGCTTTCTAGCGACCACGCTAGGTGAAAAACTGTTTTTT.

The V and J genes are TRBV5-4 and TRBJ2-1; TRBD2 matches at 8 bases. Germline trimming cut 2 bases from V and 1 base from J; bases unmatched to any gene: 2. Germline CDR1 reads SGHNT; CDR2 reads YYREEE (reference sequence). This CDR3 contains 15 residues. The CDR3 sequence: CASSFSGGSYNEQFF. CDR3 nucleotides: TGTGCCAGCAGCTTTTCGGGGGGGTCCTACAATGAGCAGTTCTTC. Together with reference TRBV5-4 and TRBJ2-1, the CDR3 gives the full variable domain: ETGVTQSPTHLIKTRGQQVTLRCSSQSGHNTVSWYQQALGQGPQFIFQYYREEENGRGNFPPRFSGLQFPNYSSELNVNALELDDSALYLCASSFSGGSYNEQFFGPGTRLTVL.

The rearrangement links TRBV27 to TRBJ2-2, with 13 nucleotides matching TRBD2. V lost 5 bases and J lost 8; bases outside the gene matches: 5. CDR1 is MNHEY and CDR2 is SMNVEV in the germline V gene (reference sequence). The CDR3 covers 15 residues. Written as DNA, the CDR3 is TGTGCCAGCAGTAGGGGACTAGCGGGGTCGGGGGAGCTGTTTTTT. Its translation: CASSRGLAGSGELFF.

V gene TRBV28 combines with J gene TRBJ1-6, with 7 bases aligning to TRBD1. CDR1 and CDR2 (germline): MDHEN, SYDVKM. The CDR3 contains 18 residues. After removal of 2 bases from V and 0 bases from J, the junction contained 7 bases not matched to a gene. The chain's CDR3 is CASSLTPTGSSYNSPLHF. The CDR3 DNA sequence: TGTGCCAGCAGTTTAACCCCGACAGGGAGCTCCTATAATTCACCCCTCCACTTT.

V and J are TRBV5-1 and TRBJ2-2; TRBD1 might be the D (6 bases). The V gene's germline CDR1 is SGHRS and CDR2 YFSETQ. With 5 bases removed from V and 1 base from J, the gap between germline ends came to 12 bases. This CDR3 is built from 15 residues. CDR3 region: CASRLRGENTGELFF. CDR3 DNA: TGCGCCAGCAGGCTCAGGGGAGAGAACACCGGGGAGCTGTTTTTT.

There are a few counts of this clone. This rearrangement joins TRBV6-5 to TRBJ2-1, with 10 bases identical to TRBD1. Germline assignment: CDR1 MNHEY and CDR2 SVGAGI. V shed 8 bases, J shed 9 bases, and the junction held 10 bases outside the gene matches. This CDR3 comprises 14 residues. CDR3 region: CASVTTGGRFEQFF. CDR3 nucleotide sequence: TGTGCCAGCGTGACGACAGGGGGCAGGTTTGAGCAGTTCTTC.

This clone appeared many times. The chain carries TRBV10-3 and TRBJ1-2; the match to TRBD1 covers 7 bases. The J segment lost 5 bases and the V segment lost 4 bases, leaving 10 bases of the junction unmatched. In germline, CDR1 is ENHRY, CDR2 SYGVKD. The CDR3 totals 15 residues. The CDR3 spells CAISGAGTGVYGYTF. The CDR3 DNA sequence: TGTGCCATCAGTGGGGCGGGAACAGGGGTTTATGGCTACACCTTC.

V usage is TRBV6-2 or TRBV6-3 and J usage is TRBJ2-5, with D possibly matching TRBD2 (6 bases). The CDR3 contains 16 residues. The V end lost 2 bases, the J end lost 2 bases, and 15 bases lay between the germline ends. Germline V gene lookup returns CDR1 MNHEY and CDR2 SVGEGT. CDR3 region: CASSYRLGSSQETQYF. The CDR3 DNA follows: TGTGCCAGCAGTTACAGACTAGGAAGCTCACAAGAGACCCAGTACTTC.

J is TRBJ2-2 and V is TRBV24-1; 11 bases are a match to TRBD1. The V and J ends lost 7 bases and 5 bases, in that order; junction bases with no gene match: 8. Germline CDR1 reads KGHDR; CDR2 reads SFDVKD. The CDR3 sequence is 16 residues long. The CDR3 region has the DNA TGTGCCACCAGGGGTGGACAGGGGGCTCAAACCGGGGAGCTGTTTTTT. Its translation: CATRGGQGAQTGELFF.

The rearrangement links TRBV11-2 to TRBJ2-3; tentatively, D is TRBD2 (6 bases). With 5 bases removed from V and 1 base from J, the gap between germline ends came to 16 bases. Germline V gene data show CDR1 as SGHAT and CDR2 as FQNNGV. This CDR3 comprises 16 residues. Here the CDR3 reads CASSPVWRGGTDTQYF. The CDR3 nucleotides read TGTGCCAGCAGCCCCGTTTGGAGGGGCGGCACAGATACGCAGTATTTT. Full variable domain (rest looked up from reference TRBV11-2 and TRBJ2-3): EAGVAQSPRYKIIEKRQSVAFWCNPISGHATLYWYQQILGQGPKLLIQFQNNGVVDDSQLPKDRFSAERLKGVDSTLKIQPAKLEDSAVYLCASSPVWRGGTDTQYFGPGTRLTVL.

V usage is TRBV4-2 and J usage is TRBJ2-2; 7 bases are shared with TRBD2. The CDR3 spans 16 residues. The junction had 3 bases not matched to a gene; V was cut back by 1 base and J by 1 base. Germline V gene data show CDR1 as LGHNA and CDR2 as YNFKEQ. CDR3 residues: CASSQGRERNTGELFF. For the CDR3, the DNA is TGTGCCAGCAGCCAAGGGCGGGAGAGGAACACCGGGGAGCTGTTTTTT.

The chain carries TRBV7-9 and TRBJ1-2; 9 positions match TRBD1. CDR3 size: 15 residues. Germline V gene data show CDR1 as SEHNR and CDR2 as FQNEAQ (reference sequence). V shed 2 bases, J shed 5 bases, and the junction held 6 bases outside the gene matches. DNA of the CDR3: TGTGCCAGCAGCTTATTAAGGGACAGGGAGTATGGCTACACCTTC. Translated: CASSLLRDREYGYTF.

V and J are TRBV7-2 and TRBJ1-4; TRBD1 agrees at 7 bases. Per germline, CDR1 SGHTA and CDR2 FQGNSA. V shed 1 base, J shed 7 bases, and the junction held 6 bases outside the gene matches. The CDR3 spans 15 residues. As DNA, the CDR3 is TGTGCCAGCAGCTTAGTGACAGGGTGGGCTGAAAAACTGTTTTTT. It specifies CASSLVTGWAEKLFF.

This CDR3 is CASSLGQGYTEAFF. The CDR3 nucleotides are TGTGCCAGCAGCTTAGGACAGGGTTACACTGAAGCTTTCTTT. The chain employs TRBV5-5 and TRBJ1-1; TRBD1 aligns across 8 bases. Germline CDR1 and CDR2: SGHKS and YYEKEE (reference sequence). This CDR3 spans 14 amino acids. V lost 2 bases to trimming and J lost 3 bases; unmatched junction nucleotides: 3.

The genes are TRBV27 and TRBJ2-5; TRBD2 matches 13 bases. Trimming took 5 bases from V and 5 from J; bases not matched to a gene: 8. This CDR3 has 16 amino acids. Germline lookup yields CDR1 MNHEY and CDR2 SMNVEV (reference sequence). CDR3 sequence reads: CASSRTSGSVTETQYF. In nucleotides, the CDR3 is TGTGCCAGCAGTCGGACTAGCGGGAGCGTTACGGAGACCCAGTACTTC.

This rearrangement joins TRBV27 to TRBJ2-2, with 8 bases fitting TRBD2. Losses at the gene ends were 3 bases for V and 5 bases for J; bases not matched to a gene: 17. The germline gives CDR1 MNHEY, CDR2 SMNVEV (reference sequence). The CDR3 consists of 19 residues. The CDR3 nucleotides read TGTGCCAGCAGTTTCTGGGGCACAAGCGGGAGCCCCGGGACCGGGGAGCTGTTTTTT. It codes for CASSFWGTSGSPGTGELFF.

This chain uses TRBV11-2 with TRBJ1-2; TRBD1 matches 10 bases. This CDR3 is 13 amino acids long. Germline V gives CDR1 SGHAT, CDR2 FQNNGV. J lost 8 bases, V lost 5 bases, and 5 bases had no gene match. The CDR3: CASSMGQGSGYTF. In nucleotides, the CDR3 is TGTGCCAGCAGCATGGGACAGGGGAGCGGCTACACCTTC. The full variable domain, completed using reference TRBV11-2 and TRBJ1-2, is EAGVAQSPRYKIIEKRQSVAFWCNPISGHATLYWYQQILGQGPKLLIQFQNNGVVDDSQLPKDRFSAERLKGVDSTLKIQPAKLEDSAVYLCASSMGQGSGYTFGSGTRLTVV.